The T cell receptor beta chain under discussion was sequenced for a study of shared clonotypes between healthy human individuals. The study, taken as a whole, reports: Clonotype sharing across a few donors was observed for 5% to 6.5% of naive CD4 clonotypes. Among the subsets, naive ones generally showed larger estimated richness than memory ones. Large sequencing depth failed to make sorted-subset sequencing complete, rarefaction showed. Tissue TCR repertoires likely differ from these blood-only repertoires.

The table came from immunoSEQ multiplex PCR; TCRdb's copy has only in-frame clones and leaves some out. The sample has 650,000 to 700,000 clones; less than 95% are singletons. With regard to this clone: Antigen: not known.

The receptor was derived from a man younger than 35 in good health. Some clones in this sample may be carry-over from other donors' samples. Sequenced material: memory CD8+ T cells from PBMCs. Subset: CD45RO+ cells pooled with CCR7-negative TemRA cells.

The CDR3 DNA follows: TGTGCCTGGAGTACGGGTAAACTGGGGCACGAGCAGTACTTC. Translation gives CAWSTGKLGHEQYF. The chain couples TRBV30 to TRBJ2-7; tentatively, D is TRBD1 (5 bases). V was trimmed by 2 bases and J by 5 bases, leaving 16 bases between them. The CDR3 covers 14 residues. Germline assignment: CDR1 GTSNPN and CDR2 SVGIG (reference sequence). Based on the CDR3 plus reference TRBV30 and TRBJ2-7, the full variable domain is SQTIHQWPATLVQPVGSPLSLECTVEGTSNPNLYWYRQAAGRGLQLLFYSVGIGQISSEVPQNLSASRPQDRQFILSSKKLLLSDSGFYLCAWSTGKLGHEQYFGPGTRLTVT.